The clone carrying this T cell receptor (beta chain) was observed a few times. The record originates from a study of OX40 agonist ivuxolimab in advanced cancers. Germline trimming cut 4 bases from V and 5 bases from J; bases unmatched to any gene: 7. The length of the CDR3 is 14 residues. Germline assignment: CDR1 LGHNA and CDR2 YSLEER. TCRdb's copy holds only in-frame clones and misses some; the assay was immunoSEQ multiplex PCR. This sample has about 56,000 clones, with roughly 80% found just once. This TCR was recovered from an adult with an advanced solid tumor such as melanoma, head and neck, liver or kidney cancer. The chain uses TRBV4-3 and TRBJ1-1; 7 bases agree with TRBD1. The sample here was CD4+ or CD8+ T cells sorted from blood, taken in a trial of the OX40 agonist ivuxolimab. CDR3: CASSRTRGRTEAFF. The CDR3 region has the DNA TGCGCCAGCAGCCGCACGAGGGGGCGGACTGAAGCTTTCTTT.